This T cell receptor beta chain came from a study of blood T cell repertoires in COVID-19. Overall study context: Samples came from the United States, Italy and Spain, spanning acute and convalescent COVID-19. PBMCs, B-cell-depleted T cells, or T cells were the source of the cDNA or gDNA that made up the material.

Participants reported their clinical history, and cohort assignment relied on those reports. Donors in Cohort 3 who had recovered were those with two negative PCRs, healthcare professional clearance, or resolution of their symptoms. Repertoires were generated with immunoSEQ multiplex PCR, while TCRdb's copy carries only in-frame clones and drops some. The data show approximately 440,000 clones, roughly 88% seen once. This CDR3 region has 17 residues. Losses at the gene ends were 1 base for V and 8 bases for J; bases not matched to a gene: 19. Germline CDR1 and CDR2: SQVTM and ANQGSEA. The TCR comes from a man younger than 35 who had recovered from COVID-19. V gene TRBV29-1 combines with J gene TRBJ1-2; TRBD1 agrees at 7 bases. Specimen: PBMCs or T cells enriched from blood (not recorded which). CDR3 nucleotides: TGCAGCGTTGAAGTCCAGGAAGGAGGAGGGGGCGAGGGGGGCTACACCTTC. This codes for CSVEVQEGGGGEGGYTF.